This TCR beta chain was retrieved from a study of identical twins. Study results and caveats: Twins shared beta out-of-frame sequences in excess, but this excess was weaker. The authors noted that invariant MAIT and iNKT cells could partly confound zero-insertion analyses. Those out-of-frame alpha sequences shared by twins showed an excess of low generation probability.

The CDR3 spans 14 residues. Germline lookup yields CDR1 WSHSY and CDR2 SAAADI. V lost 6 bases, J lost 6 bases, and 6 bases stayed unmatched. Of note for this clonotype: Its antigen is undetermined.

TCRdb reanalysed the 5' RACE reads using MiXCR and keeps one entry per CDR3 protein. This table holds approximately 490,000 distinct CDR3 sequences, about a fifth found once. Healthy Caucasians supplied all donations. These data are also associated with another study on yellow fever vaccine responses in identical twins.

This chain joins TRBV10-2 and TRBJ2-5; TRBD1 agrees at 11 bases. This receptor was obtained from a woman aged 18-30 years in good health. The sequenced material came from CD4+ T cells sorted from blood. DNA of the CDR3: TGCGCCAGCAGCGAGGGACAGGGGGTGAAGACCCAGTACTTC. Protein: CASSEGQGVKTQYF.